This T cell receptor beta chain came from a study of identical twins. The CDR3 covers 19 residues. The V gene end was trimmed by 6 bases and the J gene end by 2 bases; junction bases not matched to a gene: 22. A single record per CDR3 protein comes from TCRdb applying MiXCR to the 5' RACE reads. This sample has 570,000 or so distinct CDR3 sequences; 9.6% occur once, and the top ten carry more than 2.5%. This clonotype was detected a few times. The same specimen was also included in a second study, on yellow fever vaccine responses in identical twins.

The chain links TRBV12-3 or TRBV12-4 to TRBJ2-7, with 7 bases fitting TRBD1. The receptor comes from a woman younger than 30 in good health. Input material: PBMCs. CDR3 residues: CASSPAWGRGKSVAYEQYF. Here the CDR3 DNA reads TGTGCCAGCAGCCCCGCCTGGGGCAGGGGGAAATCGGTCGCCTACGAGCAGTACTTC.